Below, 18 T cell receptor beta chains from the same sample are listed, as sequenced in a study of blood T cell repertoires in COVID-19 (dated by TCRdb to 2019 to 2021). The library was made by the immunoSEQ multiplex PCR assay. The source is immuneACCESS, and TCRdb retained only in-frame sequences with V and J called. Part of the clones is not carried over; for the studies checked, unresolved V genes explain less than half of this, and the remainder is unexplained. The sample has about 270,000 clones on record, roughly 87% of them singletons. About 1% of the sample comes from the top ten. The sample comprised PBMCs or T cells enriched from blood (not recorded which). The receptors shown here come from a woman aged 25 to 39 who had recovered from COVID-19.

The CDR3 region has the DNA TGTGCCAGCAGCCGGGTAAAAAATTCACCCCTCCACTTT. This gives the protein CASSRVKNSPLHF. V gene TRBV11-3 combines with J gene TRBJ1-6; D gene unclear. V lost 5 bases and J lost 7, with 9 bases in between. This CDR3 has 13 residues. Germline V CDR1 and CDR2: SGHNT, YENEEA.

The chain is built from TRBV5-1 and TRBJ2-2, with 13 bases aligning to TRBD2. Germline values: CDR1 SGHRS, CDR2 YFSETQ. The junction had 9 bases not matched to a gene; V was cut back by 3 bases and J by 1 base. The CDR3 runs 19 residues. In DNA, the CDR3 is TGCGCCAGCAGCTCTCACTTTGGGACTAGCGGGGTGAACACCGGGGAGCTGTTTTTT. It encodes CASSSHFGTSGVNTGELFF.

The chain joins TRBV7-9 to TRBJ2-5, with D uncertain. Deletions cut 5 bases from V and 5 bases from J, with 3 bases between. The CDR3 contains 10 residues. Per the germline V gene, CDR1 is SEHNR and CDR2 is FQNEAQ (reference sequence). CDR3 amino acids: CASSRETQYF. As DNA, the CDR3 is TGTGCCAGCAGCCGGGAGACCCAGTACTTC.

The chain's CDR3 is CASSPRTSGRRSYNEQFF. CDR3 in DNA: TGCGCCAGCAGCCCCCGGACTAGCGGGAGGCGCTCCTACAATGAGCAGTTCTTC. This sequence joins TRBV4-1 and TRBJ2-1, with TRBD2 identical over 14 bases. From germline, CDR1 is MGHRA and CDR2 YSYEKL. J lost 0 bases, V lost 4 bases, and 5 bases had no gene match. There are 18 residues in the CDR3.

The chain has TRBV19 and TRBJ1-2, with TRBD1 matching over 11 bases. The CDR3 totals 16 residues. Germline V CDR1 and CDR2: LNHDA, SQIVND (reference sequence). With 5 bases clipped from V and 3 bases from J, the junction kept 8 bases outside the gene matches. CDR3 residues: CASSRPGQGVYYGYTF. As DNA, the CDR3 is TGTGCCAGTAGTCGTCCGGGACAGGGGGTATACTATGGCTACACCTTC.

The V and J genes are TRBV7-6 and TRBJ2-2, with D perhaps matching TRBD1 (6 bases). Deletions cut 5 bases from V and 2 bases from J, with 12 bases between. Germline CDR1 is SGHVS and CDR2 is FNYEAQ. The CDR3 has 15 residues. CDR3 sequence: CASSQIQGNTGELFF. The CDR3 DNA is TGTGCCAGCAGCCAGATACAGGGCAACACCGGGGAGCTGTTTTTT.

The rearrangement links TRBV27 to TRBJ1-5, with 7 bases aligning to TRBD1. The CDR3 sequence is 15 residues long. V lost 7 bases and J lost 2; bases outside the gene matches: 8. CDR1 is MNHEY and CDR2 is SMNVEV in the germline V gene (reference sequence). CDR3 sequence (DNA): TGTGCCAGCACTACCACAGGGGCGGGCAATCAGCCCCAGCATTTT. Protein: CASTTTGAGNQPQHF.

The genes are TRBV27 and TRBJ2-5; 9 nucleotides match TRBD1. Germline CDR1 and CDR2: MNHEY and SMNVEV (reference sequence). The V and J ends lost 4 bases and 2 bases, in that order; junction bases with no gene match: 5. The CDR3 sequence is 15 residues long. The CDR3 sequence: CASSSYGQGQETQYF. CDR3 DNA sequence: TGTGCCAGCAGTTCATACGGACAGGGGCAAGAGACCCAGTACTTC.

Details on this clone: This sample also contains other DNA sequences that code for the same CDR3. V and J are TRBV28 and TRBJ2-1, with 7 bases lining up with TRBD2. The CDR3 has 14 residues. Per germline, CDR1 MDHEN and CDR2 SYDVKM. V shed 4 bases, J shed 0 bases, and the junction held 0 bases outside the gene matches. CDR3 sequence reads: CASSSGGSYNEQFF. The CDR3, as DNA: TGTGCCAGCAGTTCGGGGGGCTCCTACAATGAGCAGTTCTTC.

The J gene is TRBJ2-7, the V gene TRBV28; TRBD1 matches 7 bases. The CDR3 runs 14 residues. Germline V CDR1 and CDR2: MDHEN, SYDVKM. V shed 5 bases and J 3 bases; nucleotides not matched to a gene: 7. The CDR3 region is CASSPTGTFYEQYF. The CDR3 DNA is TGTGCCAGCAGTCCGACAGGGACCTTCTACGAGCAGTACTTC.

CDR3 DNA: TGTGCCAGTAGTCGGGGGGGGGCGCAAGGGCCCCAGCATTTT. Its translation is CASSRGGAQGPQHF. The chain carries TRBV19 and TRBJ1-5; perhaps TRBD1 as D (6 bases). Germline CDR1 and CDR2: LNHDA and SQIVND (reference sequence). The CDR3 contains 14 residues. Trimming pared 5 bases from V and 9 bases from J, leaving 17 bases between.

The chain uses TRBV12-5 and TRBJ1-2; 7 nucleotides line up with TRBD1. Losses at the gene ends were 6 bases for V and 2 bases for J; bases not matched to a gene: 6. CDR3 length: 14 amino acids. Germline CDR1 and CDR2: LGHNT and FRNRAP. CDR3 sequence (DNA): TGTGCTAGTGGGGACTGGACAGGAAACTATGGCTACACCTTC. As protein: CASGDWTGNYGYTF.

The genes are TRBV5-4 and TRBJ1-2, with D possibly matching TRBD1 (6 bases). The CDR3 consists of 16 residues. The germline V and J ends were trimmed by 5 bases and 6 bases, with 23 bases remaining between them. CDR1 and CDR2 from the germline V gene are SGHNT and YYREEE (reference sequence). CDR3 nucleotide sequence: TGTGCCAGCAGACTTTATATCGACAGGAATGAGGATGGCTACACCTTC. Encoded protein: CASRLYIDRNEDGYTF. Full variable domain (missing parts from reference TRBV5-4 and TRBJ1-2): ETGVTQSPTHLIKTRGQQVTLRCSSQSGHNTVSWYQQALGQGPQFIFQYYREEENGRGNFPPRFSGLQFPNYSSELNVNALELDDSALYLCASRLYIDRNEDGYTFGSGTRLTVV.

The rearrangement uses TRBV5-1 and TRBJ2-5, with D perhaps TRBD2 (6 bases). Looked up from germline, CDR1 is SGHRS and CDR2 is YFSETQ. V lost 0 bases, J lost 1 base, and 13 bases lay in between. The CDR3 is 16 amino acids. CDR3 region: CASSLAPLAAQETQYF. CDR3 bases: TGCGCCAGCAGCTTGGCCCCTTTAGCGGCCCAAGAGACCCAGTACTTC.

This chain's CDR3 is CASSYAFLDSFYEQYF. The CDR3 DNA sequence: TGTGCCAGCAGTTACGCCTTTTTAGACAGCTTTTACGAGCAGTACTTC. The J gene is TRBJ2-7, the V gene TRBV6-5; tentatively, D is TRBD1 (5 bases). Looked up from germline, CDR1 is MNHEY and CDR2 is SVGAGI. V lost 2 bases, J lost 4 bases, and 18 bases lay in between. The CDR3 totals 16 residues.

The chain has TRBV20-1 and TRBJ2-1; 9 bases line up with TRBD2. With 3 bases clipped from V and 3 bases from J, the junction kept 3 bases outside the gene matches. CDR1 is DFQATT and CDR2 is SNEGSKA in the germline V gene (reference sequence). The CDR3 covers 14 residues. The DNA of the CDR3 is TGCAGTGCTAGTTTACTAGCGGGCTACAATGAGCAGTTCTTC. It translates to CSASLLAGYNEQFF.

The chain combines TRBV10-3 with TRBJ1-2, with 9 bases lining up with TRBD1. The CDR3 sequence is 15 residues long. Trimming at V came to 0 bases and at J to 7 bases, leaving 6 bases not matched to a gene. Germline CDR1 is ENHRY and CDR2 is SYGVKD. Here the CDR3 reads CAISESRDRGTGYTF. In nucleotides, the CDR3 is TGTGCCATCAGTGAGTCCCGCGACAGGGGGACTGGCTACACCTTC.

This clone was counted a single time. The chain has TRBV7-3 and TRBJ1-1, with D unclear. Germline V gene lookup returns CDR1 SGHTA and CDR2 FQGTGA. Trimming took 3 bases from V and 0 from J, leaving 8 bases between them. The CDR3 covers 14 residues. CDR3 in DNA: TGTGCCAGCAGCTTCGACAAGGTGAACACTGAAGCTTTCTTT. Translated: CASSFDKVNTEAFF.